This T cell receptor beta chain was sequenced in a study of shared clonotypes between healthy human individuals. Study-level background: Per donor, CD8 memory used one plate, CD8 naive used two, CD4 memory used three and CD4 naive used three. Study-wide findings and caveats: For naive CD4 cells, approximately 4.8% of clonotypes were shared across a handful of donors. Compared with clonotypes that all four donors shared, non-shared clonotypes had lower generation probabilities.

Naive CD8 populations comprised CD45RO-negative cells positively selected for CCR7, excluding terminally differentiated effector memory CD45RA+ cells. Every donor, a Caucasian adult, lived in Nashville, Tennessee. As to this clone: The antigen remains undetermined.

Sequenced by immunoSEQ multiplex PCR; TCRdb stores in-frame clones only, minus some. The sample contains approximately 2,200,000 clones, about 93% of which appear only once. The sequenced material came from naive CD8+ T cells from PBMCs. This TCR came from a man aged 18 to 30 in good health. Some clones in this sample may be carry-over from other donors' samples.

The CDR3 nucleotides are TGTGCCAGCAGCTCACTCAGGGGGCCTGAAGCTTTCTTT. As protein: CASSSLRGPEAFF. The chain is built from TRBV5-8 and TRBJ1-1; 8 nucleotides match TRBD1. Germline values: CDR1 SGHTS, CDR2 YDEGEE. The junction had 4 bases not matched to a gene; V was cut back by 3 bases and J by 6 bases. CDR3 length: 13 residues.